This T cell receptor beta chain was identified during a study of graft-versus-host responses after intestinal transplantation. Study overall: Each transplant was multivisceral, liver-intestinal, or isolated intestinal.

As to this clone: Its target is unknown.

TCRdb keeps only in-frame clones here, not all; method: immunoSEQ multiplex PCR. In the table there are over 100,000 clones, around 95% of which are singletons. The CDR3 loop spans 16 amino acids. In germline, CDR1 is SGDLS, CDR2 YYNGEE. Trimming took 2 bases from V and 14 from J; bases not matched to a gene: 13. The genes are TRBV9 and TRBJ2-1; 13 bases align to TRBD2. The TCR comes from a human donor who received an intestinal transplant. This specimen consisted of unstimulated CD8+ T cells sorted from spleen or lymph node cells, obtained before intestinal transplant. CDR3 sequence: CASSVGARTSGSQEFF. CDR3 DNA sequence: TGTGCCAGCAGCGTGGGGGCCAGGACTAGCGGGAGTCAGGAGTTCTTC.